Described below is a single TCR beta chain sequence and its context. The antigen remains undetermined. This sample is drawn from a study of human T cells and chemical hapten exposure. Study results and limitations: Once DPC sensitization occurred, TCRs above 1 in 1000 frequency showed no change.

Trimming left V 3 bases short and J 7 bases short, with 21 bases between. In germline, CDR1 is GTSNPN, CDR2 SVGIG (reference sequence). CDR3 length equals 15 residues. TCRdb passed the RACE reads through MiXCR, listing each CDR3 protein once. The table lists under 200,000 distinct CDR3 sequences, under 35% of them singletons, with about 2.8% in the top ten. Documented time point: pre-sensitization, week 0. Treatment in this sample: therapeutic diphenylcyclopropenone sensitization with weekly scalp DPC. This sample comprised whole blood, obtained in connection with sensitization to the hapten diphenylcyclopropenone (DPC). This sequence was found in a woman aged 25 to 39 with alopecia areata. Some clones in this sample may be carry-over from other donors' samples. The chain has TRBV30 and TRBJ1-1; possibly TRBD1 for D (6 bases). For the CDR3, the DNA is TGTGCCTGGAGAAGAAATGTCGCCCAACAGGGTGAAGCTTTCTTT. Encoded protein: CAWRRNVAQQGEAFF.